This T cell receptor (beta chain) was observed in a study of T cells in Graves' hyperthyroidism and ophthalmopathy. RNA transcripts yielded amplified TCR beta CDR3 regions. The TCR CDR3 first-round RT-PCR relied on the HTBI primer set. TCRdb re-called the multiplex PCR reads with MiXCR, one entry per CDR3 protein. The data contain 700,000 to 850,000 distinct CDR3 sequences, 35% of them seen just once; the ten biggest clones take up roughly 31%. From germline, CDR1 is PRHDT and CDR2 FYEKMQ (reference sequence). This CDR3 spans 17 amino acids. V was clipped by 6 bases and J by 0 bases, with 20 bases between them. Orbital computed tomography and thyroid ultrasound, together with serum TRAb and thyroxine and clinical symptoms, were used for diagnoses.

The chain joins TRBV13 to TRBJ1-1, with D perhaps TRBD1 (6 bases). Sequencing was performed on blood. This TCR was sampled from a woman in her 40s with Graves' hyperthyroidism. CDR3 in amino acids: CASRSQDREKLNTEAFF. The CDR3 DNA reads as TGTGCCAGCAGAAGCCAGGACAGAGAAAAATTGAACACTGAAGCTTTCTTT.